This passage covers 24 T cell receptor beta chains from one sample sequenced in a study of T cell responses to AZD1222 COVID-19 vaccine. The assay was immunoSEQ multiplex PCR, and TCRdb's table has in-frame clones only and misses some. Of 130,000 or so clones listed, approximately 93% were seen once; the top ten hold 5.4%. The sequences come from peripheral blood, collected on day 0 of AZD1222 vaccination. The source is an adult in good health.

This chain uses TRBV19 with TRBJ1-1; D call uncertain. CDR1 is LNHDA and CDR2 is SQIVND in the germline V gene (reference sequence). This CDR3 has 12 amino acids. Deletions cut 4 bases from V and 5 bases from J, with 8 bases between. The CDR3 coding sequence is TGTGCCAGTAGTACGGCTGTTACTGAAGCTTTCTTT. Protein: CASSTAVTEAFF.

The rearrangement links TRBV4-1 to TRBJ2-7; TRBD2 matches 7 bases. Losses at the gene ends were 4 bases for V and 0 bases for J; bases not matched to a gene: 9. This CDR3 is 16 amino acids long. The germline V gene has CDR1 MGHRA and CDR2 YSYEKL. CDR3 sequence: CASSRGGDASSYEQYF. The CDR3 bases are TGCGCCAGCAGCCGGGGAGGGGACGCCAGCTCCTACGAGCAGTACTTC.

The rearrangement joins TRBV4-1 to TRBJ1-3; D remains ambiguous. Trimming took off 4 bases at V and 3 bases at J, with 10 bases between the two ends. Germline CDR1 and CDR2: MGHRA and YSYEKL. This CDR3 region has 14 residues. As DNA, the CDR3 is TGCGCCAGCAGCCTCGCTCTAATTGGAAACACCATATATTTT. Translated: CASSLALIGNTIYF.

The rearrangement links TRBV9 to TRBJ2-1, with no clear D. The length of the CDR3 is 14 residues. CDR1 is SGDLS and CDR2 is YYNGEE in the germline V gene. Trimming removed 0 bases at V and 7 bases at J, with 11 bases between. The CDR3 reads CASSVGVVGNEQFF. The CDR3 coding sequence is TGTGCCAGCAGCGTAGGGGTGGTAGGGAATGAGCAGTTCTTC. Together with reference TRBV9 and TRBJ2-1, the CDR3 gives the full variable domain: DSGVTQTPKHLITATGQRVTLRCSPRSGDLSVYWYQQSLDQGLQFLIQYYNGEERAKGNILERFSAQQFPDLHSELNLSSLELGDSALYFCASSVGVVGNEQFFGPGTRLTVL.

The chain couples TRBV24-1 to TRBJ2-3; a weak D match, TRBD2 (5 bases). The CDR3 is 13 amino acids. The germline V gene has CDR1 KGHDR and CDR2 SFDVKD. V lost 6 bases to trimming and J lost 4 bases, with 10 bases between them. This CDR3 is CATSRPGSDTQYF. CDR3 bases: TGTGCCACCAGTCGCCCGGGATCAGATACGCAGTATTTT.

V and J are TRBV9 and TRBJ1-2; D is perhaps TRBD1 (5 bases). CDR1 is SGDLS and CDR2 is YYNGEE in the germline V gene. The CDR3 loop spans 13 amino acids. The V gene lost 3 bases and the J gene lost 2 bases, with 8 bases spanning the gap. CDR3 region: CASSGQGNYGYTF. CDR3 nucleotide sequence: TGTGCCAGCAGCGGCCAGGGAAACTATGGCTACACCTTC.

Note on this clone: At one end, the junction sequence differs from germline, possibly due to a read error. This sequence joins TRBV6-2 or TRBV6-3 and TRBJ2-3, with D tentatively TRBD1 (6 bases). Germline CDR1 MNHEY, CDR2 SVGEGT. The CDR3 is made up of 15 amino acids. CDR3 in DNA: TGTGCCAGCAGTTACTCGACACAGGGCACCGATACGCAGTATTTT. This sequence encodes CASSYSTQGTDTQYF.

This chain connects TRBV7-9 to TRBJ1-6; the D is unclear. CDR1 and CDR2 from the germline V gene are SEHNR and FQNEAQ (reference sequence). Deletions cut 3 bases from V and 9 bases from J, with 15 bases between. There are 15 residues in the CDR3. CDR3 residues: CASSFIVGELSPLHF. The CDR3 DNA follows: TGTGCCAGCAGCTTTATCGTTGGAGAACTTTCACCCCTCCACTTT.

The rearrangement links TRBV4-3 to TRBJ2-3; TRBD2 might be the D (6 bases). Looked up from germline, CDR1 is LGHNA and CDR2 is YSLEER. The V end lost 0 bases, the J end lost 1 base, and 17 bases lay between the germline ends. The CDR3 spans 18 residues. The CDR3 region is CASSQEIGGASRTDTQYF. The CDR3 region has the DNA TGCGCCAGCAGCCAAGAAATTGGCGGGGCTTCACGCACAGATACGCAGTATTTT.

This clone was counted a single time. The chain links TRBV28 to TRBJ2-1, with 8 bases that match TRBD1. J was trimmed by 14 bases and V by 5 bases; bases with no gene match: 5. CDR1 is MDHEN and CDR2 is SYDVKM in the germline V gene. This CDR3 comprises 11 residues. CDR3 DNA sequence: TGTGCCAGCAGTGACAGGGGTAAGGAGTTCTTC. Its protein product is CASSDRGKEFF.

CDR3 sequence reads: CASSTSRPGHEKGEQYF. CDR3 in DNA: TGTGCCAGCAGTACATCAAGACCGGGACACGAGAAAGGCGAGCAGTACTTC. The rearrangement uses TRBV27 and TRBJ2-7, with D possibly being TRBD1 (6 bases). From germline, CDR1 is MNHEY and CDR2 SMNVEV (reference sequence). The length of the CDR3 is 17 residues. V was clipped by 5 bases and J by 6 bases, with 26 bases between them.

The rearrangement joins TRBV5-1 to TRBJ1-5, with D possibly being TRBD1 (5 bases). Germline V gene lookup returns CDR1 SGHRS and CDR2 YFSETQ. The CDR3 covers 15 residues. With 7 bases removed from V and 1 base from J, the gap between germline ends came to 15 bases. The CDR3 sequence: CASQDRPGSNQPQHF. The CDR3 nucleotides are TGCGCCAGCCAAGACAGACCAGGGAGCAATCAGCCCCAGCATTTT. Full variable domain (rest looked up from reference TRBV5-1 and TRBJ1-5): KAGVTQTPRYLIKTRGQQVTLSCSPISGHRSVSWYQQTPGQGLQFLFEYFSETQRNKGNFPGRFSGRQFSNSRSEMNVSTLELGDSALYLCASQDRPGSNQPQHFGDGTRLSIL.

The rearrangement links TRBV5-1 to TRBJ1-2, with D unclear. From germline, CDR1 is SGHRS and CDR2 YFSETQ. V lost 3 bases to trimming and J lost 0 bases, with 21 bases between them. The CDR3 has 18 residues. The CDR3 protein is CASSSELPGPMANYGYTF. CDR3 DNA: TGCGCCAGCAGCTCTGAACTTCCGGGCCCCATGGCTAACTATGGCTACACCTTC.

The chain couples TRBV19 to TRBJ2-2; 10 bases match TRBD2. CDR1 and CDR2 (germline): LNHDA, SQIVND (reference sequence). V trimming: 9 bases; J trimming: 6 bases; junction bases outside the gene matches: 7. This CDR3 spans 14 amino acids. CDR3 in amino acids: CASNLAGVSGELFF. CDR3 nucleotide sequence: TGTGCCAGCAACCTAGCGGGAGTCTCCGGGGAGCTGTTTTTT.

The rearrangement links TRBV2 to TRBJ1-4; tentatively, D is TRBD1 (6 bases). V dropped 7 bases and J dropped 4 bases, with 13 bases sitting between them. CDR3 length: 14 residues. Germline loops: CDR1 SNHLY, CDR2 FYNNEI. This chain's CDR3 is CASKTQGRNEKLFF. CDR3 nucleotide sequence: TGTGCCAGCAAAACACAGGGACGTAATGAAAAACTGTTTTTT.

This clone occurred once. The chain joins TRBV2 to TRBJ1-2; no firm D call. The CDR3 consists of 12 residues. The ends were cut back, 6 bases at V and 8 bases at J, with 13 bases in the middle. Germline CDR1 is SNHLY and CDR2 is FYNNEI. DNA for the CDR3: TGTGCCAGCAGCCCCGGCGCACAAGGCTACACCTTC. Protein: CASSPGAQGYTF.

This chain uses TRBV7-2 with TRBJ2-7; perhaps TRBD1 as D (5 bases). The CDR3 loop spans 14 amino acids. Per germline, CDR1 SGHTA and CDR2 FQGNSA. Trimming shortened V by 5 bases and J by 3 bases, and 14 bases separated the two germline ends. The CDR3 DNA sequence: TGTGCCAGCAGCAACCACGGACACCTCTACGAGCAGTACTTC. Translation gives CASSNHGHLYEQYF.

The V and J genes are TRBV20-1 and TRBJ1-5; possibly TRBD1 for D (6 bases). Between the trimmed V and J ends, which lost 3 bases and 4 bases, there was a span of 13 bases. The CDR3 covers 14 residues. Germline V gene data show CDR1 as DFQATT and CDR2 as SNEGSKA (reference sequence). The CDR3 DNA reads TGCAGTGCTAGTGAGGGGGGGTTTAATCAGCCCCAGCATTTT. Translation: CSASEGGFNQPQHF.

Concerning this clone: One end of the junction fails to match germline, which may point to a read error. The rearrangement links TRBV5-1 to TRBJ2-2, with D unresolved. Germline CDR1 is SGHRS and CDR2 is YFSETQ. The CDR3 totals 13 residues. The CDR3: CASSLGSPGELFF. DNA for the CDR3: TGCGCCAGCAGCTTGGGGTCCCCCGGAGAGCTGTTTTTT.

This chain links TRBV4-1 with TRBJ1-2, with D possibly matching TRBD1 (6 bases). The CDR3 runs 12 residues. The ends were cut back, 8 bases at V and 4 bases at J, with 11 bases in the middle. CDR1 and CDR2 (germline): MGHRA, YSYEKL. The CDR3 loop is CASRTEGYGYTF. CDR3 nucleotides: TGCGCCAGCCGGACAGAGGGCTATGGCTACACCTTC.

The chain employs TRBV5-4 and TRBJ2-7; possibly TRBD1 for D (5 bases). This CDR3 comprises 14 residues. The germline CDR1 and CDR2 sequences are SGHNT and YYREEE (reference sequence). Trimming stripped 1 base from V and 5 bases from J, with 13 bases between. The CDR3: CASSLYQGRHEQYF. For the CDR3, the DNA is TGTGCCAGCAGCTTGTATCAGGGTAGACACGAGCAGTACTTC.

This clone was found once. The CDR3 region is CASSFPPTGGEQYF. DNA of the CDR3: TGTGCCAGCAGCTTCCCTCCAACAGGGGGCGAGCAGTACTTC. This sequence joins TRBV7-2 and TRBJ2-7; 8 positions agree with TRBD1. Germline V lookup: CDR1 SGHTA, CDR2 FQGNSA. Trimming removed 3 bases from V and 6 bases from J; junction bases left unmatched: 7. The CDR3 extends over 14 amino acids.

This chain joins TRBV7-2 and TRBJ2-3; D ambiguous. The CDR3 has 11 amino acids. The germline CDR1 and CDR2 sequences are SGHTA and FQGNSA. Trimming shortened V by 4 bases and J by 3 bases, and 2 bases separated the two germline ends. The CDR3 protein is CASSWTDTQYF. DNA for the CDR3: TGTGCCAGCAGCTGGACAGATACGCAGTATTTT.

The V gene is TRBV18, the J gene TRBJ2-2; 8 positions agree with TRBD2. From germline, CDR1 is KGHSH and CDR2 LQKENI. CDR3 length: 18 amino acids. The V segment lost 1 base and the J segment 6 bases; nucleotides outside the gene matches: 13. The CDR3 nucleotides read TGTGCCAGCTCACCACGAGACGCTTTGTTAGCGGGGCCCGGGGAGCTGTTTTTT. It specifies CASSPRDALLAGPGELFF.